The rows below give T cell receptor beta chains drawn from one sample of a study of OX40 agonist ivuxolimab in advanced cancers. Clones were sequenced by immunoSEQ multiplex PCR, and TCRdb holds only the in-frame ones, with some missing. The sample carries about 65,000 clones, roughly 84% recorded once. The source was CD4+ or CD8+ T cells sorted from blood, collected in a trial of the OX40 agonist ivuxolimab. All receptors come from an adult with an advanced solid tumor such as melanoma, head and neck, liver or kidney cancer. CDR3s include the opening cysteine and the closing phenylalanine or tryptophan. The order of the fields is CDR3 length, J gene, clone size, V gene, D gene, CDR3 protein, CDR3 DNA. The D gene is left open where the match is weak. Clone sizes are given selectively: once, few, many, or a class where the clone is expanded.

11 TRBJ2-7 - TRBV6-1 - CASRGPYEQYF TGTGCCAGCAGGGGACCCTACGAGCAGTACTTC
13 TRBJ1-1 - TRBV18 - CASSGDSATEAFF TGTGCCAGCTCGGGGGACTCTGCCACTGAAGCTTTCTTT
14 TRBJ1-1 once TRBV10-1 - CASSDRGLNTEAFF TGCGCCAGCAGTGACAGGGGTTTGAACACTGAAGCTTTCTTT
15 TRBJ1-3 few TRBV19 - CASSISEISGNTIYF TGTGCCAGTAGTATATCCGAGATCTCTGGAAACACCATATATTTT
14 TRBJ1-5 - TRBV7-9 TRBD1 CASSVTGDNQPQHF TGTGCCAGCAGCGTAACAGGGGATAATCAGCCCCAGCATTTT
14 TRBJ2-7 - TRBV9 TRBD2 CASSVSGASYEQYF TGTGCCAGCAGCGTTAGCGGGGCCTCCTACGAGCAGTACTTC
13 TRBJ1-2 - TRBV6-5 TRBD1 CASSYDRGYGYTF TGTGCCAGCAGTTACGACAGGGGGTATGGCTACACCTTC
15 TRBJ2-1 - TRBV6-5 TRBD2 CASSPVSGGAGEQFF TGTGCCAGCAGCCCAGTCAGCGGGGGGGCAGGTGAGCAGTTCTTC
14 TRBJ2-1 - TRBV15 - CATRFRGDNNEQFF TGTGCCACCAGATTCCGCGGGGACAACAATGAGCAGTTCTTC
16 TRBJ2-3 - TRBV14 TRBD2 CASSRGLAGGTDTQYF TGTGCCAGCAGCCGCGGACTGGCGGGGGGCACAGATACGCAGTATTTT
14 TRBJ2-5 - TRBV6-5 - CASRQAGVQETQYF TGTGCCAGCAGGCAGGCAGGGGTCCAAGAGACCCAGTACTTC
13 TRBJ2-5 - TRBV2 TRBD1 CANPGQGQETQYF TGTGCCAATCCGGGACAGGGCCAAGAGACCCAGTACTTC
13 TRBJ2-1 once TRBV7-2 - CASSLAGVDEQFF TGTGCCAGCAGCTTAGCGGGGGTCGATGAGCAGTTCTTC